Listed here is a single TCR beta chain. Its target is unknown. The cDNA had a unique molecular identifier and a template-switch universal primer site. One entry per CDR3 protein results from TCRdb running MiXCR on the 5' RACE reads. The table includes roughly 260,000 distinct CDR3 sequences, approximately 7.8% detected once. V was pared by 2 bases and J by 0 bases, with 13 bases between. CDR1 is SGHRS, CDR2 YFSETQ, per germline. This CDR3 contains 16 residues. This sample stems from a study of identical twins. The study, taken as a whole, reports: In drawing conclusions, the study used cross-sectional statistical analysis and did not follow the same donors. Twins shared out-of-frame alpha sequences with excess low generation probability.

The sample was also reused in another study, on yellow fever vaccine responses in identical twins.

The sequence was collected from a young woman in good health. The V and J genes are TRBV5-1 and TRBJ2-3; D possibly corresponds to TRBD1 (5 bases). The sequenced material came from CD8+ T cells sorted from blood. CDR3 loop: CASSFRAPTSTDTQYF. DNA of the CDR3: TGCGCCAGCAGCTTCAGGGCTCCTACTAGCACAGATACGCAGTATTTT.